This is a list of T cell receptor beta chains from one sample in a study of T cell repertoires in cytomegalovirus infection. TCRdb fed the reads into MiXCR, producing one record per CDR3 protein. This sample has about 770,000 distinct CDR3 sequences, with 29% found just once. Antigen specificity for these receptors is unknown. The specimen was cultured CD8+ T cells from PBMCs, collected from culture after CMV antigen stimulation. These receptors were taken from a human donor in good health (CMV status not recorded). Some clones in this sample may be carry-over from other donors' samples. CDR3s include the opening cysteine and the closing phenylalanine or tryptophan. The D gene is left open where the match is weak. Where a row states a size, it is once, few, many or the class of an expanded clone; other rows omit it.

V	J	D	size	CDR3	DNA
TRBV7-6	TRBJ2-5	TRBD2	.	CASSRLWRGDPYQETQYF	TGTGCCAGCAGCAGGTTGTGGCGGGGGGACCCGTACCAAGAGACCCAGTACTTC
TRBV12-3/TRBV12-4	TRBJ1-2	.	many	CASSLAVLDGYTF	TGTGCCAGCAGTTTAGCCGTTCTGGATGGCTACACCTTC
TRBV11-2	TRBJ1-6	TRBD1	few	CASSLDLSRGRGDSPLHF	TGTGCCAGCAGCTTAGATCTATCCAGGGGGCGCGGTGATTCACCCCTCCACTTT
TRBV7-6	TRBJ2-7	TRBD2	.	CASSLGLGYEQYF	TGTGCCAGCAGCCTCGGACTAGGGTACGAGCAGTACTTC
TRBV20-1	TRBJ2-7	TRBD2	few	CSGGLAVRGYYEQYF	TGCAGTGGGGGACTAGCGGTACGAGGGTACTACGAGCAGTACTTC
TRBV7-9	TRBJ2-1	.	.	CASTPRGDAEQFF	TGTGCCAGCACCCCCCGAGGAGACGCCGAGCAGTTCTTC
TRBV11-1	TRBJ1-5	.	.	CASSLTLGAGQPQHF	TGTGCCAGCAGCTTAACGTTAGGTGCGGGGCAGCCCCAGCATTTT
TRBV7-9	TRBJ2-3	.	many	CASSPPQGRSTDTQYF	TGTGCCAGCAGCCCTCCTCAGGGGAGGAGCACAGATACGCAGTATTTT
TRBV3-1	TRBJ2-1	.	.	CASSQFRNGYNEQFF	TGTGCCAGCAGCCAATTTAGAAACGGATACAATGAGCAGTTCTTC
TRBV7-8	TRBJ2-3	.	many	CASLPLAGTDTQYF	TGTGCCAGCCTTCCTTTAGCGGGCACAGATACGCAGTATTTT
TRBV20-1	TRBJ2-2	TRBD1	.	CSAFGTGMNTGELFF	TGCAGTGCTTTCGGGACAGGGATGAACACCGGGGAGCTGTTTTTT
TRBV6-1	TRBJ2-3	.	.	CASSEDNWPSADTQYF	TGTGCCAGCAGTGAAGATAACTGGCCCTCCGCAGATACGCAGTATTTT
TRBV13	TRBJ2-7	.	.	CASSLGSQPYEQYF	TGTGCCAGCAGCTTAGGTAGCCAACCTTACGAGCAGTACTTC